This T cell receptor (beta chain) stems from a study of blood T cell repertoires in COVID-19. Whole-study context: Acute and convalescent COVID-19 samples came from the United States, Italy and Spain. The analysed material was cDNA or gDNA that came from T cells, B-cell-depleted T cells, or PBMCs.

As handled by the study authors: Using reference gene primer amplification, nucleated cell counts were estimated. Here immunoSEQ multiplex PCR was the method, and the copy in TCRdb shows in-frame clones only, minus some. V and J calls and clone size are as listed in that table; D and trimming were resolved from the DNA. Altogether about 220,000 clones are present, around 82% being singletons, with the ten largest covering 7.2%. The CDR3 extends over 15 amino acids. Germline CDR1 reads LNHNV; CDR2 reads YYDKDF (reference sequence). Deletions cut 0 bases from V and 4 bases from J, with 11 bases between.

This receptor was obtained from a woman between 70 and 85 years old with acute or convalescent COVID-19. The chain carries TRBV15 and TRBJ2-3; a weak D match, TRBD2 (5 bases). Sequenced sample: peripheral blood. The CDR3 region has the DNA TGTGCCACCAGCAGAGAAGGCGAGGGAGCAGATACGCAGTATTTT. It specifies CATSREGEGADTQYF.